A single sample gave rise to the 21 T cell receptor beta chains below, sequenced in a study of blood T cell repertoires in COVID-19. Sequencing used immunoSEQ multiplex PCR; TCRdb keeps in-frame clones, though not all of them. Altogether about 170,000 clones are present, over 70% being singletons, with the ten largest covering 3.6%. Sequencing used PBMCs or T cells enriched from blood (not recorded which). These receptors all stem from a woman aged 45-65 years in a cohort exposed to, infected with or recovered from COVID-19 (not recorded which).

The rearrangement links TRBV3-1 (or the pseudogene TRBV3-2) to TRBJ1-2; 8 bases are a match to TRBD1. V lost 0 bases, J lost 7 bases, and 10 bases stayed unmatched. The length of the CDR3 is 16 residues. CDR1 is LGHDT and CDR2 is YNNKEL in the germline V gene (reference sequence). DNA for the CDR3: TGTGCCAGCAGCCAAGAGGAGACAGGGGTAGGCCGTGGCTACACCTTC. Translating gives CASSQEETGVGRGYTF.

This clone was recorded a few times. The chain recombines TRBV27 with TRBJ2-7, with a possible D match to TRBD2 (5 bases). V lost 6 bases and J 7 bases, leaving 19 bases between the germline ends. The CDR3 length is 14 residues. The V gene's germline CDR1 is MNHEY and CDR2 SMNVEV (reference sequence). The CDR3 bases are TGTGCCAGCAGATTACGACGGGATGCCCGGGAGCAGTACTTC. It translates to CASRLRRDAREQYF.

The chain joins TRBV28 to TRBJ1-1; TRBD1 aligns across 11 bases. The CDR3 consists of 14 residues. Trimming took 8 bases from V and 0 from J; bases not matched to a gene: 2. Germline CDR1 reads MDHEN; CDR2 reads SYDVKM. The CDR3 nucleotides are TGTGCCAGCCGGACAGGGGGCGTGAACACTGAAGCTTTCTTT. This encodes CASRTGGVNTEAFF.

The chain links TRBV2 to TRBJ2-5; possible D gene TRBD1, 6 bases. This CDR3 has 14 amino acids. The ends were cut back, 6 bases at V and 0 bases at J, with 11 bases in the middle. In germline, CDR1 is SNHLY, CDR2 FYNNEI. The chain's CDR3 is CASSYRDNQETQYF. The CDR3 bases are TGTGCCAGCAGCTACAGGGATAACCAAGAGACCCAGTACTTC.

The chain joins TRBV29-1 to TRBJ1-2; D call uncertain. From germline, CDR1 is SQVTM and CDR2 ANQGSEA. The CDR3 loop spans 16 amino acids. Deletions cut 6 bases from V and 2 bases from J, with 22 bases between. The CDR3 spells CSVVDNNYSQNYGYTF. In DNA, the CDR3 is TGCAGCGTCGTTGATAATAACTATTCACAAAACTATGGCTACACCTTC.

CDR3 in amino acids: CASSMTGFGYTF. Written as DNA, the CDR3 is TGTGCCAGTAGTATGACAGGGTTTGGCTACACCTTC. This sequence joins TRBV19 and TRBJ1-2; 7 nucleotides line up with TRBD1. This CDR3 comprises 12 residues. CDR1 LNHDA and CDR2 SQIVND come from the germline V gene (reference sequence). J lost 7 bases, V lost 3 bases, and 2 bases had no gene match. Full variable domain (missing parts from reference TRBV19 and TRBJ1-2): DGGITQSPKYLFRKEGQNVTLSCEQNLNHDAMYWYRQDPGQGLRLIYYSQIVNDFQKGDIAEGYSVSREKKESFPLTVTSAQKNPTAFYLCASSMTGFGYTFGSGTRLTVV.

This clone occurred a few times. The chain couples TRBV19 to TRBJ1-2, with a possible D match to TRBD1 (6 bases). The CDR3 sequence is 14 residues long. The V end lost 3 bases, the J end lost 4 bases, and 12 bases lay between the germline ends. CDR1 is LNHDA and CDR2 is SQIVND in the germline V gene (reference sequence). CDR3 in amino acids: CASSIEGVTYGYTF. In nucleotides, the CDR3 is TGTGCCAGTAGTATTGAGGGGGTGACCTATGGCTACACCTTC.

The chain is built from TRBV19 and TRBJ2-5; TRBD2 matches at 14 bases. Germline-derived CDR1 and CDR2 are LNHDA and SQIVND (reference sequence). V lost 10 bases and J lost 3; bases outside the gene matches: 4. The CDR3 totals 14 residues. DNA of the CDR3: TGTGCCACCAGACTAGCGGGGGGGAAAGAGACCCAGTACTTC. It specifies CATRLAGGKETQYF.

The rearrangement links TRBV24-1 to TRBJ2-1, with D possibly being TRBD1 (6 bases). Germline V CDR1 and CDR2: KGHDR, SFDVKD. The V gene lost 0 bases and the J gene lost 3 bases, with 11 bases spanning the gap. This CDR3 has 16 amino acids. Here the CDR3 reads CATSDLSPQGYNEQFF. The DNA of the CDR3 is TGTGCCACCAGTGATTTGTCCCCACAGGGCTACAATGAGCAGTTCTTC.

CDR3 nucleotide sequence: TGCAGCGTTGGGCAGGGGGCCTACAATGAGCAGTTCTTC. Translation gives CSVGQGAYNEQFF. The chain links TRBV29-1 to TRBJ2-1, with 7 bases matching TRBD1. The CDR3 length is 13 residues. Trimming removed 4 bases from V and 2 bases from J; junction bases left unmatched: 2. CDR1 and CDR2 (germline): SQVTM, ANQGSEA.

The rearrangement uses TRBV11-1 and TRBJ1-1; D gene uncertain. Germline V gene lookup returns CDR1 SGHAT and CDR2 FQDESV (reference sequence). This CDR3 is built from 14 residues. V was shortened by 6 bases and J by 1 base, with 12 bases between the two germline ends. The CDR3 reads CASSAGSWNTEAFF. Written as DNA, the CDR3 is TGTGCCAGCAGTGCAGGCAGTTGGAACACTGAAGCTTTCTTT.

This clone has a count of ten or more. The chain uses TRBV19 and TRBJ1-1, with D uncertain. Trimming removed 7 bases from V and 4 bases from J, with 19 bases in between. CDR3 length: 15 residues. Germline values: CDR1 LNHDA, CDR2 SQIVND (reference sequence). CDR3 DNA: TGTGCCAGTAAATCGGGTCAGCCACCCCGCACTGAAGCTTTCTTT. Its translation: CASKSGQPPRTEAFF.

This clone was recorded once. The chain uses TRBV3-1 (or the pseudogene TRBV3-2) and TRBJ2-7, with a tentative D call TRBD2 (6 bases). Between the trimmed V and J ends, which lost 2 bases and 2 bases, there was a span of 13 bases. Per germline, CDR1 LGHDT and CDR2 YNNKEL (reference sequence). The CDR3 length is 15 residues. CDR3 protein: CASSQMFGSTYEQYF. The CDR3, as DNA: TGTGCCAGCAGCCAAATGTTCGGGAGTACCTACGAGCAGTACTTC.

This CDR3 is CASSVEGHGSRYGYTF. The CDR3 DNA reads as TGTGCCAGCAGCGTAGAGGGTCACGGGAGTCGCTATGGCTACACCTTC. V is TRBV9 and J is TRBJ1-2; D call uncertain. Trimming took 0 bases from V and 4 from J, leaving 16 bases between them. Germline-derived CDR1 and CDR2 are SGDLS and YYNGEE. The CDR3 covers 16 residues.

V gene TRBV18 combines with J gene TRBJ2-2; 8 positions agree with TRBD1. The CDR3 consists of 14 residues. Looked up from germline, CDR1 is KGHSH and CDR2 is LQKENI. The V segment lost 3 bases and the J segment 5 bases; nucleotides outside the gene matches: 2. The DNA for the CDR3 is TGTGCCAGCTCACCGGGACAGGCGACCGGGGAGCTGTTTTTT. It codes for CASSPGQATGELFF.

The chain uses TRBV5-1 and TRBJ1-1; weak D call: TRBD1 (6 bases). There are 15 residues in the CDR3. Germline CDR1 is SGHRS and CDR2 is YFSETQ. V gave up 2 bases and J gave up 4 bases, with 15 bases separating them. Written as DNA, the CDR3 is TGCGCCAGCAGCTTAGGGGACACTCTAACCACTGAAGCTTTCTTT. Protein sequence: CASSLGDTLTTEAFF.

J is TRBJ1-6 and V is TRBV20-1, with no clear D. V dropped 3 bases and J dropped 14 bases, with 11 bases sitting between them. The CDR3 extends over 11 amino acids. Germline V gene lookup returns CDR1 DFQATT and CDR2 SNEGSKA (reference sequence). The CDR3 nucleotides are TGCAGTGCTAGGCGGGCAGGAGCCCTCCACTTT. Amino acid sequence: CSARRAGALHF.

V gene TRBV12-3 or TRBV12-4 combines with J gene TRBJ1-1; 9 bases align to TRBD1. The CDR3 extends over 13 amino acids. The V segment lost 4 bases and the J segment 5 bases; nucleotides outside the gene matches: 2. The CDR3 DNA reads TGTGCCAGCAGTTGGGGACAGGGTACTGAAGCTTTCTTT. This sequence encodes CASSWGQGTEAFF.

The V call is TRBV3-1 (or the pseudogene TRBV3-2), the J call TRBJ2-7; 7 positions agree with TRBD1. The CDR3 spans 15 residues. CDR1 LGHDT and CDR2 YNNKEL come from the germline V gene (reference sequence). Trimming removed 0 bases from V and 2 bases from J; junction bases left unmatched: 4. The CDR3 here is CASSQDVGTAYEQYF. CDR3 sequence (DNA): TGTGCCAGCAGCCAAGATGTGGGGACAGCCTACGAGCAGTACTTC.

The CDR3 DNA is TGTGCCTGGACTCCGGGACTAGCGGGAGAGACCCAGTACTTC. Translated: CAWTPGLAGETQYF. The chain combines TRBV30 with TRBJ2-5; TRBD2 aligns across 12 bases. Germline lookup yields CDR1 GTSNPN and CDR2 SVGIG (reference sequence). This CDR3 region has 14 residues. The trim removed 4 bases at V and 4 bases at J, leaving 4 bases unmatched.

The genes are TRBV24-1 and TRBJ2-5, with 14 bases that match TRBD2. The germline gives CDR1 KGHDR, CDR2 SFDVKD. The CDR3 consists of 17 residues. V lost 3 bases, J lost 4 bases, and 6 bases stayed unmatched. CDR3 sequence (DNA): TGTGCCACCAGTGATAATGGGACTAGCGGGGGTTTAGAGACCCAGTACTTC. This translates into CATSDNGTSGGLETQYF.